These T cell receptor beta chains were read from a single sample in a study of blood T cells in healthy people across ages. TCRdb used MiXCR to reprocess the 5' RACE reads, holding one entry per CDR3 protein. The data contain about 970,000 distinct CDR3 sequences, just over 50% of them seen just once; the ten biggest clones take up about 21%. Specimen: blood. The receptors come from a woman aged 60-70 years in good health. CDR3s include the opening cysteine and the closing phenylalanine or tryptophan. Each record gives: J gene, clone size, D gene, V gene, CDR3 length, CDR3 protein, CDR3 DNA. The D gene is left open where the match is weak. A row's size may be missing; if present it is once, few, many or a size class.

TRBJ2-4	few	-	TRBV29-1	11	CSVGSKNIQYF	TGCAGCGTTGGGTCCAAAAACATTCAGTACTTC
TRBJ2-7	few	TRBD2	TRBV9	15	CASSTGTSVTYEQYF	TGTGCCAGCAGCACCGGGACTAGCGTAACCTACGAGCAGTACTTC
TRBJ2-5	-	-	TRBV20-1	13	CSARGAGQETQYF	TGCAGTGCTAGAGGGGCAGGTCAAGAGACCCAGTACTTC
TRBJ2-7	-	-	TRBV29-1	12	CSVASTPYEQYF	TGCAGCGTTGCCTCCACTCCATACGAGCAGTACTTC
TRBJ1-2	-	TRBD1	TRBV28	14	CASRGDRRHYGYTF	TGTGCCAGCAGGGGGGACAGGAGACACTATGGCTACACCTTC
TRBJ2-2	few	TRBD2	TRBV11-2	17	CASSRRGVAGEDGELFF	TGTGCCAGCAGCCGCCGAGGGGTAGCGGGAGAAGACGGGGAGCTGTTTTTT
TRBJ2-7	few	TRBD1	TRBV13	14	CASSSQGPPYEQYF	TGTGCCAGCAGCTCACAGGGGCCCCCCTACGAGCAGTACTTC
TRBJ1-1	few	TRBD1	TRBV5-1	14	CASSVGQGDTEAFF	TGCGCCAGCAGCGTGGGACAGGGGGATACTGAAGCTTTCTTT
TRBJ1-5	-	-	TRBV25-1	13	CASTSSIDQPQHF	TGTGCCAGCACCTCTTCTATAGATCAGCCCCAGCATTTT
TRBJ2-5	-	-	TRBV6-5	15	CASSSLPRGRETQYF	TGTGCCAGCAGTTCGCTCCCCCGGGGGCGCGAGACCCAGTACTTC
TRBJ2-7	-	TRBD1	TRBV15	15	CATSRVGQGAYEQYF	TGTGCCACCAGCAGAGTCGGACAGGGGGCCTACGAGCAGTACTTC
TRBJ2-1	-	TRBD2	TRBV10-3	11	CAISGSGSRFF	TGTGCCATCAGTGGTAGCGGGTCTAGGTTCTTC
TRBJ1-4	-	-	TRBV5-1	15	CASSPGDRTNEKLFF	TGCGCCAGCAGCCCGGGGGACCGAACTAATGAAAAACTGTTTTTT
TRBJ2-5	few	TRBD1	TRBV12-3/TRBV12-4	15	CASTGQGAQIETQYF	TGTGCCAGCACCGGACAGGGGGCGCAAATCGAGACCCAGTACTTC
TRBJ2-3	-	-	TRBV10-1	15	CASSHYRTDTDTQYF	TGCGCCAGCAGCCACTATAGGACGGACACAGATACGCAGTATTTT
TRBJ2-5	-	TRBD1	TRBV20-1	15	CSASPGQGLVETQYF	TGCAGTGCTTCTCCGGGACAGGGGTTGGTAGAGACCCAGTACTTC
TRBJ2-3	-	TRBD2	TRBV7-2	15	CASSRAGGRGDTQYF	TGTGCCAGCAGCAGAGCGGGAGGGCGAGGAGATACGCAGTATTTT
TRBJ2-1	-	TRBD2	TRBV7-3	16	CASSLAPAGVGYEQFF	TGTGCCAGCAGCTTAGCCCCAGCGGGAGTTGGCTATGAGCAGTTCTTC
TRBJ2-1	few	TRBD1	TRBV29-1	12	CSSGTVDNEQFF	TGCAGCTCCGGGACAGTAGACAATGAGCAGTTCTTC
TRBJ1-2	few	TRBD1	TRBV6-2/TRBV6-3	14	CASSYRQGRNGYTF	TGTGCCAGCAGTTACCGACAGGGAAGGAATGGCTACACCTTC
TRBJ2-3	-	-	TRBV6-4	11	CASPSPDTQYF	TGTGCCAGTCCATCCCCAGATACGCAGTATTTT
TRBJ2-7	-	TRBD2	TRBV5-1	15	CASSLLSGSMGEQYF	TGCGCCAGCAGCTTGCTTAGCGGGAGCATGGGCGAGCAGTACTTC
TRBJ2-5	-	TRBD2	TRBV28	17	CASGRTSGRVVRETQYF	TGTGCCAGCGGTCGGACTAGCGGGAGGGTAGTTCGAGAGACCCAGTACTTC
TRBJ2-7	-	-	TRBV18	16	CASSPASLTGAYEQYF	TGTGCCAGCTCACCGGCCTCCCTGACAGGTGCCTACGAGCAGTACTTC
TRBJ2-2	once	-	TRBV20-1	15	CSARDGSKLTGELFF	TGCAGTGCAAGGGACGGCTCCAAGCTCACCGGGGAGCTGTTTTTT
TRBJ2-7	-	TRBD1	TRBV20-1	10	CSGQGCEQYF	TGCAGTGGACAGGGGTGCGAGCAGTACTTC
TRBJ2-1	-	-	TRBV20-1	12	CSASGRTNEQFF	TGCAGTGCTAGCGGGAGAACTAATGAGCAGTTCTTC
TRBJ2-7	-	-	TRBV28	13	CASRRDRYDEQYF	TGTGCCAGCAGACGCGACCGTTACGACGAGCAGTACTTC
TRBJ2-7	-	TRBD2	TRBV27	16	CASSSPASGGSYEQYF	TGTGCCAGCAGTAGTCCTGCTAGCGGAGGATCCTACGAGCAGTACTTC
TRBJ1-3	-	-	TRBV7-2	16	CASSLRQAESGNTIYF	TGTGCCAGCAGCTTAAGACAGGCAGAATCTGGAAACACCATATATTTT
TRBJ2-1	few	TRBD2	TRBV5-1	15	CASSASSGLYNEQFF	TGCGCCAGCAGCGCTTCTAGCGGATTATACAATGAGCAGTTCTTC
TRBJ2-5	-	TRBD2	TRBV10-3	14	CAISDDSGSEEQYF	TGTGCCATCAGTGATGATAGCGGGAGTGAGGAGCAGTACTTC
TRBJ2-7	-	-	TRBV6-1	15	CASSAEPGRAYEQYF	TGTGCCAGCAGTGCGGAACCGGGCAGGGCTTACGAGCAGTACTTC
TRBJ2-7	-	-	TRBV5-1	14	CASSLVTARDEQYF	TGCGCCAGCAGCTTGGTTACAGCGAGGGATGAGCAGTACTTC
TRBJ2-3	few	-	TRBV12-3/TRBV12-4	12	CASSILRDTQYF	TGTGCCAGCAGTATTCTGAGAGATACGCAGTATTTT
TRBJ1-2	few	-	TRBV29-1	15	CSVREIQGFDYGYTF	TGCAGCGTCAGAGAGATACAAGGGTTTGACTATGGCTACACCTTC
TRBJ2-7	-	-	TRBV27	14	CASSFLGTGYEQYF	TGTGCCAGCAGTTTCTTGGGTACGGGCTACGAGCAGTACTTC
TRBJ1-2	-	-	TRBV28	15	CASSSAGESHYGYTF	TGTGCCAGCAGTTCGGCTGGGGAGAGCCACTATGGCTACACCTTC
TRBJ1-5	-	-	TRBV7-2	14	CASSQGWSNQPQHF	TGTGCCAGCAGCCAAGGGTGGAGCAATCAGCCCCAGCATTTT
TRBJ2-3	many	-	TRBV7-2	14	CASSLLSSTDTQYF	TGTGCCAGCAGCTTACTGTCTAGCACAGATACGCAGTATTTT
TRBJ1-5	few	TRBD1	TRBV6-6	15	CASTLSQGGGQPQHF	TGTGCCAGCACCCTATCTCAGGGGGGGGGTCAGCCCCAGCATTTT
TRBJ2-7	few	-	TRBV20-1	14	CSARDTGSFYEQYF	TGCAGTGCTAGAGACACCGGATCTTTCTACGAGCAGTACTTC
TRBJ2-1	few	-	TRBV4-2	16	CASSSHQGQSYNEQFF	TGTGCCAGCAGCTCCCACCAAGGACAGAGCTACAATGAGCAGTTCTTC
TRBJ2-1	-	TRBD2	TRBV27	19	CASSRTAALAGRATWLQFF	TGTGCCAGCAGTCGGACTGCGGCACTAGCGGGACGGGCCACATGGTTGCAGTTCTTC
TRBJ2-1	-	TRBD2	TRBV5-1	15	CASSSGTSLNNEQFF	TGCGCCAGCAGCTCCGGGACTAGCCTCAACAATGAGCAGTTCTTC
TRBJ2-3	-	TRBD1	TRBV28	15	CATRRDRDLSDTQYF	TGTGCCACCCGCCGGGACAGGGATTTATCAGATACGCAGTATTTT
TRBJ2-7	-	TRBD2	TRBV12-3/TRBV12-4	13	CASLTSGREEQYF	TGTGCCAGCCTTACTAGCGGGAGAGAGGAGCAGTACTTC
TRBJ2-2	many	TRBD2	TRBV5-5	18	CASSIKLAGAWDTGELFF	TGTGCCAGCAGCATAAAACTAGCGGGGGCTTGGGACACCGGGGAGCTGTTTTTT
TRBJ2-1	few	TRBD2	TRBV5-1	16	CASSSAGTSGSYEQFF	TGCGCCAGCAGCTCCGCTGGGACTAGCGGGAGCTATGAGCAGTTCTTC
TRBJ2-7	few	-	TRBV12-3/TRBV12-4	15	CASSLGTGYVYEQYF	TGTGCCAGCAGTTTAGGGACTGGATATGTCTACGAGCAGTACTTC
TRBJ1-5	once	-	TRBV3-1	12	CASSGLNQVQHF	TGTGCCAGCTCTGGACTTAATCAGGTCCAGCATTTT
TRBJ2-3	-	TRBD2	TRBV7-8	16	CASSRTVAGASDTQYF	TGTGCCAGCAGCCGAACCGTAGCGGGAGCCTCAGATACGCAGTATTTT
TRBJ1-5	-	-	TRBV12-3/TRBV12-4	15	CASSLAPQGNQPQHF	TGTGCCAGCAGTTTAGCGCCACAGGGTAATCAGCCCCAGCATTTT
TRBJ2-3	-	TRBD2	TRBV12-3/TRBV12-4	15	CASRLGLAGTDTQYF	TGTGCCAGCAGACTGGGACTAGCGGGCACAGATACGCAGTATTTT
TRBJ2-3	-	TRBD1	TRBV4-1	16	CASRPGPGQGTDTQYF	TGCGCCAGCAGACCCGGACCGGGACAGGGGACAGATACGCAGTATTTT
TRBJ2-7	-	-	TRBV20-1	13	CSASRRGNYEQYF	TGCAGTGCTAGTAGGCGGGGAAACTACGAGCAGTACTTC
TRBJ1-5	-	-	TRBV20-1	17	CSATGPEIRRDNQPQHF	TGCAGTGCCACAGGGCCCGAAATTAGAAGGGATAATCAGCCCCAGCATTTT